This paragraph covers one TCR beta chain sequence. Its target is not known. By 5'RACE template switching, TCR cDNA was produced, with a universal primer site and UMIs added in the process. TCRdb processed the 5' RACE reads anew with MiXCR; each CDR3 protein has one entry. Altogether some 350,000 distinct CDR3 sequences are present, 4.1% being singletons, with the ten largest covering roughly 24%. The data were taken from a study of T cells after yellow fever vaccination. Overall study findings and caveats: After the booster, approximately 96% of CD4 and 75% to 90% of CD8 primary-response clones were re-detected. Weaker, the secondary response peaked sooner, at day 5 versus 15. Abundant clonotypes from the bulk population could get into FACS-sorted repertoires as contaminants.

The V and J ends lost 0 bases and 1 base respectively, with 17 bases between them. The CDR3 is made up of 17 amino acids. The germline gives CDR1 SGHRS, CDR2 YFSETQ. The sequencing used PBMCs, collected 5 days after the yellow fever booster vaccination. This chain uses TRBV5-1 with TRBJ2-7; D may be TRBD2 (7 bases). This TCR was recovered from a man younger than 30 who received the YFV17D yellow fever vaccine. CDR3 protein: CASSLASGGGVSYEQYF. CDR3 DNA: TGCGCCAGCAGCTTGGCCTCTGGAGGGGGGGTTTCCTACGAGCAGTACTTC.